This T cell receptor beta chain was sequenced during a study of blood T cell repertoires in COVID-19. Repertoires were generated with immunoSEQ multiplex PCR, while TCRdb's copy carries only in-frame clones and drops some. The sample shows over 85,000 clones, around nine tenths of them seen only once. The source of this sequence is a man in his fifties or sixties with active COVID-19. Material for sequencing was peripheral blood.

CDR3 nucleotides: TGTGCCAGCAGCTTGGGGGGACTAGCGGGGTCGGGCACCGGGGAGCTGTTTTTT. It is translated as CASSLGGLAGSGTGELFF. The chain uses TRBV5-4 and TRBJ2-2; the match to TRBD2 covers 13 bases. V lost 0 bases, J lost 4 bases, and 6 bases stayed unmatched. Per germline, CDR1 SGHNT and CDR2 YYREEE (reference sequence). The CDR3 length is 18 residues.